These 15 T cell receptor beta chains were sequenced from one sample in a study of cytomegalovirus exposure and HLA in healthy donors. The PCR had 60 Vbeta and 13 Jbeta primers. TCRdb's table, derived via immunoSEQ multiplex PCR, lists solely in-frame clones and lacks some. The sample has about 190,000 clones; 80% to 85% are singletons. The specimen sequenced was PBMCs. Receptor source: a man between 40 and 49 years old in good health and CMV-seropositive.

CDR3 DNA sequence: TGTGCCAGTAGTATTTCGGGGTACGACACCGGGGAGCTGTTTTTT. Protein product: CASSISGYDTGELFF. The chain is built from TRBV19 and TRBJ2-2; D might be TRBD2 (5 bases). Germline V CDR1 and CDR2: LNHDA, SQIVND (reference sequence). The ends were cut back, 3 bases at V and 3 bases at J, with 11 bases in the middle. The CDR3 has 15 amino acids.

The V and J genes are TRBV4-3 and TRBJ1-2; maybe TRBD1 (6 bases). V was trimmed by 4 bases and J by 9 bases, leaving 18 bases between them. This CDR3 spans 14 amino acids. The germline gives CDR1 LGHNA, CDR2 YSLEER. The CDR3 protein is CASSPQRGGSSYTF. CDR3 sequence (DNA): TGCGCCAGCAGCCCCCAGAGGGGGGGTAGTAGCTACACCTTC.

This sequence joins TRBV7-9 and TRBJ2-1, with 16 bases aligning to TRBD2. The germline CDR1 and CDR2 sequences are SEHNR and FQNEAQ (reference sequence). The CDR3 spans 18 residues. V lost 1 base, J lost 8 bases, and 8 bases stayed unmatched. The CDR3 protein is CASSLVRGTSGGAYEQFF. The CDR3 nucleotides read TGTGCCAGCAGCTTAGTGAGGGGGACTAGCGGGGGGGCCTATGAGCAGTTCTTC.

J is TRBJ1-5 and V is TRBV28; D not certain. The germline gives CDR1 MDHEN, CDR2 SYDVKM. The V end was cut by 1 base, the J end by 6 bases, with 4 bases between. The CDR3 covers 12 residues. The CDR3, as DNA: TGTGCCAGCAGTTTATCAGGTCAGCCCCAGCATTTT. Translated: CASSLSGQPQHF.

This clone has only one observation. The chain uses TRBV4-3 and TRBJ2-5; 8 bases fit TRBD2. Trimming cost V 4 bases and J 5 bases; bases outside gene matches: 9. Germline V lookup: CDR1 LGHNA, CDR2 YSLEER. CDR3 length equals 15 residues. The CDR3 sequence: CASSRLLAVGETQYF. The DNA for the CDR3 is TGCGCCAGCAGCCGCCTACTAGCGGTGGGGGAGACCCAGTACTTC.

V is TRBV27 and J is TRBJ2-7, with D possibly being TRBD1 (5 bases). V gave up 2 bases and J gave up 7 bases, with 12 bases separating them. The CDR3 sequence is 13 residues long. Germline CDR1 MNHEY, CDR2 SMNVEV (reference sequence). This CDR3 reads CASSLTGLREQYF. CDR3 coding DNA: TGTGCCAGCAGTTTAACAGGTCTAAGGGAGCAGTACTTC.

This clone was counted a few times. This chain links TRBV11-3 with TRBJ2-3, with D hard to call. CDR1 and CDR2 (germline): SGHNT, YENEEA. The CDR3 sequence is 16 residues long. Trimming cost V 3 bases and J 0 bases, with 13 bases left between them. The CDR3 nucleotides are TGTGCCAGCAGCTTTAGGAGTGGCGGCAGCACAGATACGCAGTATTTT. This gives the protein CASSFRSGGSTDTQYF.

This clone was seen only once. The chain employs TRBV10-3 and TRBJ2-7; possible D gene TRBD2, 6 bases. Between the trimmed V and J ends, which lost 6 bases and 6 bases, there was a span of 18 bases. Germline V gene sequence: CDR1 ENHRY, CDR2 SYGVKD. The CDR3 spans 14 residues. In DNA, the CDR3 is TGTGCCATCAGGGCCGGCGGGGATCTCATCGAGCAGTACTTC. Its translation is CAIRAGGDLIEQYF.

DNA for the CDR3: TGTGCCAGCAGTGAAGCGGGAGGGGACAGGGGTGGCTACACCTTC. Its translation is CASSEAGGDRGGYTF. This chain joins TRBV2 and TRBJ1-2; 10 nucleotides line up with TRBD1. Germline CDR1 reads SNHLY; CDR2 reads FYNNEI. After removal of 0 bases from V and 7 bases from J, the junction contained 5 bases not matched to a gene. The CDR3 runs 15 residues.

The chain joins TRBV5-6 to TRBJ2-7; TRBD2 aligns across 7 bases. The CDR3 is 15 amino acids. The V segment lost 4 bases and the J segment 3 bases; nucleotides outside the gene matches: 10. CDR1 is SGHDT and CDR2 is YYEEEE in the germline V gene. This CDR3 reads CASSPRGGRIYEQYF. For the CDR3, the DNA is TGTGCCAGCAGCCCTCGCGGGGGACGTATCTACGAGCAGTACTTC.

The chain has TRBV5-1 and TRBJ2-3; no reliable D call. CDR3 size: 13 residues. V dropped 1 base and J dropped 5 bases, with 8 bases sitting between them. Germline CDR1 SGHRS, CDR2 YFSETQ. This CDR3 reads CASSLTVGDTQYF. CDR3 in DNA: TGCGCCAGCAGCTTGACAGTGGGAGATACGCAGTATTTT. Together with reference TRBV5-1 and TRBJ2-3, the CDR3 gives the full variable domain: KAGVTQTPRYLIKTRGQQVTLSCSPISGHRSVSWYQQTPGQGLQFLFEYFSETQRNKGNFPGRFSGRQFSNSRSEMNVSTLELGDSALYLCASSLTVGDTQYFGPGTRLTVL.

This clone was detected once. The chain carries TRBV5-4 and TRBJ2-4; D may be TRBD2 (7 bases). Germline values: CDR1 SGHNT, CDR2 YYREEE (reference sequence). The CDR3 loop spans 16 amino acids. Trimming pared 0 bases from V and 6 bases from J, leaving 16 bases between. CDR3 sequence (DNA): TGTGCCAGCAGCTTGGCCCCGGCGGGGGCCTTAAACATTCAGTACTTC. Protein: CASSLAPAGALNIQYF. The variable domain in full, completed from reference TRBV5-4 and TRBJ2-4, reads ETGVTQSPTHLIKTRGQQVTLRCSSQSGHNTVSWYQQALGQGPQFIFQYYREEENGRGNFPPRFSGLQFPNYSSELNVNALELDDSALYLCASSLAPAGALNIQYFGAGTRLSVL.

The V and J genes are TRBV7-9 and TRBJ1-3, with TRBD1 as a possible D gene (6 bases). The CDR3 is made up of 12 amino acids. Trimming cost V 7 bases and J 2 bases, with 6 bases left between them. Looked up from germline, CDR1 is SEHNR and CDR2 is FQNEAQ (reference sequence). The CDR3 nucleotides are TGTGCCAGCACAGGGGCTGGAAACACCATATATTTT. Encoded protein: CASTGAGNTIYF.

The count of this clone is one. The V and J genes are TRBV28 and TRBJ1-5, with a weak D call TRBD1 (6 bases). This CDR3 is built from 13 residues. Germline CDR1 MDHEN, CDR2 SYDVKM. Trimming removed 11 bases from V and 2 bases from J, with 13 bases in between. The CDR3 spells CAAGAGRNQPQHF. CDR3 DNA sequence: TGTGCCGCGGGGGCAGGCCGCAATCAGCCCCAGCATTTT.

The CDR3 nucleotides are TGTGCCTGGAGTCGGACAGGCGATGGCTACACCTTC. It specifies CAWSRTGDGYTF. This rearrangement joins TRBV30 to TRBJ1-2; TRBD1 matches at 7 bases. The V gene end was trimmed by 2 bases and the J gene end by 6 bases; junction bases not matched to a gene: 3. Germline CDR1 is GTSNPN and CDR2 is SVGIG (reference sequence). The CDR3 has 12 residues.